One sample yielded the 20 T cell receptor beta chains listed below, sequenced in a study of CD8 T cells in acute hepatitis C reinfection. Regarding time point: naive CD8 control sorted from an acute-time-point sample. Assay: immunoSEQ multiplex PCR; the TCRdb copy retains only in-frame clones and omits some. The table lists around 34,000 clones, 80% to 90% of them singletons. Sequenced material: naive CD8+ T cells from PBMCs. These receptors were obtained from a man aged 25-40 years with chronic hepatitis C.

The J gene is TRBJ2-1, the V gene TRBV5-6, with 11 bases identical to TRBD2. The trim removed 7 bases at V and 4 bases at J, leaving 4 bases unmatched. Germline CDR1 SGHDT, CDR2 YYEEEE. The CDR3 is 14 amino acids. In DNA form, the CDR3 reads TGTGCCAGCCAGGGACTAGCGGATTACAATGAGCAGTTCTTC. This gives the protein CASQGLADYNEQFF.

The chain combines TRBV6-1 with TRBJ1-4; D unresolved. V shed 5 bases and J shed 7 bases, with 8 bases lying between them. CDR3 length: 12 amino acids. Germline values: CDR1 MNHNS, CDR2 SASEGT. CDR3 bases: TGTGCCAGCAGTTCCTGGTTTGAAAAACTGTTTTTT. This gives the protein CASSSWFEKLFF.

This clone has more than one count but fewer than ten. The rearrangement uses TRBV7-9 and TRBJ2-5; D not resolved. This CDR3 contains 14 residues. Germline V gene sequence: CDR1 SEHNR, CDR2 FQNEAQ (reference sequence). The V gene lost 5 bases and the J gene lost 10 bases, with 20 bases spanning the gap. The CDR3 loop reads CASSPRLLDEDQYF. DNA of the CDR3: TGTGCCAGCAGCCCAAGGTTACTCGATGAAGACCAGTACTTC. The variable domain in full, completed from reference TRBV7-9 and TRBJ2-5, reads DTGVSQNPRHKITKRGQNVTFRCDPISEHNRLYWYRQTLGQGPEFLTYFQNEAQLEKSRLLSDRFSAERPKGSFSTLEIQRTEQGDSAMYLCASSPRLLDEDQYFGPGTRLLVL.

This clone was observed a handful of times. The V gene is TRBV9, the J gene TRBJ1-1; D unresolved. The V gene lost 0 bases and the J gene lost 5 bases, with 11 bases spanning the gap. The CDR3 runs to 14 residues. CDR1 and CDR2 (germline): SGDLS, YYNGEE. CDR3 nucleotide sequence: TGTGCCAGCAGCGTAGCTACGTTAGGTACTGAAGCTTTCTTT. Amino acid sequence: CASSVATLGTEAFF.

The chain joins TRBV7-9 to TRBJ1-6; D call uncertain. Per germline, CDR1 SEHNR and CDR2 FQNEAQ (reference sequence). This CDR3 comprises 15 residues. V was shortened by 3 bases and J by 0 bases, with 6 bases between the two germline ends. The CDR3 loop reads CASSFGLSYNSPLHF. In DNA, the CDR3 is TGTGCCAGCAGCTTTGGGCTCTCCTATAATTCACCCCTCCACTTT.

The CDR3 loop is CASSQGVGTEAFF. The CDR3 bases are TGTGCCAGCAGCCAAGGGGTCGGCACTGAAGCTTTCTTT. This chain links TRBV5-5 with TRBJ1-1; a weak D match, TRBD1 (5 bases). Germline V lookup: CDR1 SGHKS, CDR2 YYEKEE (reference sequence). CDR3 length: 13 residues. Trimming removed 4 bases at V and 4 bases at J, with 11 bases between.

This clone has more than one count but fewer than ten. The chain joins TRBV25-1 to TRBJ1-1, with D unresolved. CDR1 is MGHDK, CDR2 SYGVNS, per germline. The CDR3 has 11 residues. With 5 bases removed from V and 9 bases from J, the gap between germline ends came to 10 bases. The CDR3 sequence is CASSSASKAFF. CDR3 DNA sequence: TGTGCCAGCAGTAGTGCCAGTAAAGCTTTCTTT.

This clone was counted only a few times. This rearrangement joins TRBV7-9 to TRBJ2-7; D tentatively fits TRBD1 or TRBD2 (5 bases each). This CDR3 is built from 12 residues. V lost 5 bases to trimming and J lost 4 bases, with 9 bases between them. Germline V gene sequence: CDR1 SEHNR, CDR2 FQNEAQ (reference sequence). The CDR3 DNA is TGTGCCAGCAGCCGGGGCCTTTACGAGCAGTACTTC. Translated: CASSRGLYEQYF.

The chain combines TRBV7-9 with TRBJ2-1; the match to TRBD2 covers 7 bases. Per germline, CDR1 SEHNR and CDR2 FQNEAQ (reference sequence). CDR3 length equals 16 residues. V shed 5 bases and J 7 bases; nucleotides not matched to a gene: 14. CDR3 nucleotides: TGTGCCAGCAGCGCCCCGAGGGCGGGAGCAAAGAATGAGCAGTTCTTC. It encodes CASSAPRAGAKNEQFF.

This clone was counted a few times. This rearrangement joins TRBV4-2 to TRBJ1-1; D perhaps matches TRBD1 (5 bases). The length of the CDR3 is 15 residues. Looked up from germline, CDR1 is LGHNA and CDR2 is YNFKEQ. V was clipped by 5 bases and J by 6 bases, with 19 bases between them. The CDR3 sequence: CASSWQGEEYAEAFF. In DNA, the CDR3 is TGTGCCAGCAGCTGGCAAGGGGAGGAGTACGCTGAAGCTTTCTTT.

This clone occurred a few times. The DNA is left out, because the CDR3 cannot be placed on it with certainty; the CDR3 is given as TCRdb lists it. V usage is TRBV21-1 and J usage is TRBJ1-2; the table's D call, TRBD1, was not checked against the DNA. TRBV21-1 is a recognized pseudogene. The CDR3 spans 17 residues, counting both ends. The CDR3 loop reads CASSKLGVGQGIGGYTF.

The chain's CDR3 is CSVTDYNEQFF. DNA of the CDR3: TGCAGCGTGACAGATTACAATGAGCAGTTCTTC. This chain connects TRBV29-1 to TRBJ2-1; D is perhaps TRBD1 (5 bases). From germline, CDR1 is SQVTM and CDR2 ANQGSEA. The CDR3 spans 11 residues. V lost 6 bases to trimming and J lost 4 bases, with 7 bases between them.

The chain has TRBV4-1 and TRBJ1-1; D gene unclear. This CDR3 has 15 residues. From germline, CDR1 is MGHRA and CDR2 YSYEKL. The ends were cut back, 0 bases at V and 2 bases at J, with 10 bases in the middle. CDR3 bases: TGCGCCAGCAGCCAAGAGGCGTTGGTAAACACTGAAGCTTTCTTT. Its protein is CASSQEALVNTEAFF.

DNA for the CDR3: TGTGCCAGCAGCCAATTTCTTACGGTTAGCTCTGGAAACACCATATATTTT. Translating it yields CASSQFLTVSSGNTIYF. The V call is TRBV14, the J call TRBJ1-3; D is undetermined. Deletions cut 2 bases from V and 0 bases from J, with 14 bases between. The CDR3 runs to 17 residues. Germline CDR1 SGHDN, CDR2 FVKESK. The complete variable domain, with remaining parts taken from reference TRBV14 and TRBJ1-3, reads EAGVTQFPSHSVIEKGQTVTLRCDPISGHDNLYWYRRVMGKEIKFLLHFVKESKQDESGMPNNRFLAERTGGTYSTLKVQPAELEDSGVYFCASSQFLTVSSGNTIYFGEGSWLTVV.

The table lists this clone with a count of one. The gene calls are TRBV13 and TRBJ2-2; TRBD1 matches at 8 bases. The ends lost 6 bases at V and 8 bases at J; junction bases unmatched: 11. Looked up from germline, CDR1 is PRHDT and CDR2 is FYEKMQ (reference sequence). The CDR3 totals 15 residues. The CDR3 loop is CASSSTLDREGELFF. The CDR3, as DNA: TGTGCCAGCAGTTCAACCCTGGACAGGGAGGGGGAGCTGTTTTTT.

The J gene is TRBJ2-3, the V gene TRBV2; D ambiguous. CDR1 and CDR2 from the germline V gene are SNHLY and FYNNEI. Trimming shortened V by 11 bases and J by 1 base, and 13 bases separated the two germline ends. CDR3 length: 13 amino acids. CDR3 loop: CASWGHGTDTQYF. The CDR3 DNA follows: TGTGCCTCGTGGGGTCATGGCACAGATACGCAGTATTTT.

The V gene is TRBV4-3, the J gene TRBJ2-7; tentative D call: TRBD2 (5 bases). Germline V gives CDR1 LGHNA, CDR2 YSLEER. This CDR3 is built from 14 residues. Trimming pared 6 bases from V and 7 bases from J, leaving 19 bases between. The CDR3 DNA reads as TGCGCCAGCAGTCATACTAGACACGGCTATGAGCAGTACTTC. Translated, it gives CASSHTRHGYEQYF.

The V and J genes are TRBV6-7 and TRBJ2-1, with 7 bases fitting TRBD2. TRBV6-7 is an ORF; its function is uncertain. This CDR3 has 17 amino acids. V trimming: 0 bases; J trimming: 6 bases; junction bases outside the gene matches: 11. The CDR3 DNA is TGTGCCAGCAGTTACTCGCGGATCGGGAGGACTGTCAATGAGCAGTTCTTC. This gives the protein CASSYSRIGRTVNEQFF.

The rearrangement joins TRBV7-9 to TRBJ2-7; D is perhaps TRBD1 (6 bases). In germline, CDR1 is SEHNR, CDR2 FQNEAQ (reference sequence). Trimming stripped 5 bases from V and 3 bases from J, with 14 bases between. The CDR3 length is 14 residues. The CDR3 here is CASSTDPQGYEQYF. The CDR3 region has the DNA TGTGCCAGCAGCACCGACCCACAGGGCTACGAGCAGTACTTC. The entire variable domain, with the rest obtained from reference TRBV7-9 and TRBJ2-7, is as follows: DTGVSQNPRHKITKRGQNVTFRCDPISEHNRLYWYRQTLGQGPEFLTYFQNEAQLEKSRLLSDRFSAERPKGSFSTLEIQRTEQGDSAMYLCASSTDPQGYEQYFGPGTRLTVT.

The chain couples TRBV7-9 to TRBJ2-3; a possible D gene is TRBD2 (6 bases). V lost 5 bases, J lost 5 bases, and 11 bases lay in between. Germline V gene data show CDR1 as SEHNR and CDR2 as FQNEAQ (reference sequence). The CDR3 runs 13 residues. The CDR3 is CASSAPAGDTQYF. The CDR3 nucleotides read TGTGCCAGCAGCGCCCCAGCGGGAGATACGCAGTATTTT.